This TCR beta chain was retrieved from a study of early T cells in non-severe SARS-CoV-2 infection. Study-level background: Sequenced bulk RNA came from whole blood that was unsorted, and chains were unpaired.

Individual cDNA molecules were tagged with unique molecular identifiers, the study reported. Via MiXCR, TCRdb re-called the 5' RACE reads, giving one row per CDR3 protein. Of 30,000 to 40,000 distinct CDR3 sequences in the sample, about 5% are singletons; the top ten hold around 14%. Many counts were recorded for this clonotype. The antigen is not known. Study-level points and caveats: VDJdb matching skewed toward anti-spike CD8 responses, missing private and CD4 specificities.

The CDR3 has 14 residues. Trimming removed 2 bases at V and 4 bases at J, with 9 bases between. The germline V gene has CDR1 MNHEY and CDR2 SVGEGT. Sequencing was performed on whole blood. This chain uses TRBV6-2 or TRBV6-3 with TRBJ1-5; a weak D match, TRBD1 (6 bases). This TCR was sampled from an adult who was a healthcare worker with PCR-confirmed SARS-CoV-2 infection or an uninfected control (not recorded which). The CDR3 loop is CASSYDRMNQPQHF. The CDR3 DNA is TGTGCCAGCAGTTACGACAGGATGAATCAGCCCCAGCATTTT.